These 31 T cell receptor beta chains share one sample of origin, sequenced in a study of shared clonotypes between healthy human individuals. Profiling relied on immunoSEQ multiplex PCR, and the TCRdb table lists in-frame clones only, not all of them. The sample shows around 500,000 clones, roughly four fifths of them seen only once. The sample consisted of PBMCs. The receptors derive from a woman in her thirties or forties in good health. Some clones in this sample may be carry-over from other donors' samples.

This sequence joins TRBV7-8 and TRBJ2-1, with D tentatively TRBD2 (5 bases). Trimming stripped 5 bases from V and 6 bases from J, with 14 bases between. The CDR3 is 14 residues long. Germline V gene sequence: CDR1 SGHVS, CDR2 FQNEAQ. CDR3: CASSHRGLGNEQFF. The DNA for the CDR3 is TGTGCCAGCAGCCACAGAGGACTGGGCAATGAGCAGTTCTTC.

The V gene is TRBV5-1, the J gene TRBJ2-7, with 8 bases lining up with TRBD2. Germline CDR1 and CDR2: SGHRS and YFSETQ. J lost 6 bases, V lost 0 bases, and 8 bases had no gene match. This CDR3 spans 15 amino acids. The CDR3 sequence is CASSLEGTSQREQYF. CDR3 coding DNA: TGCGCCAGCAGCTTGGAAGGGACTAGTCAACGCGAGCAGTACTTC.

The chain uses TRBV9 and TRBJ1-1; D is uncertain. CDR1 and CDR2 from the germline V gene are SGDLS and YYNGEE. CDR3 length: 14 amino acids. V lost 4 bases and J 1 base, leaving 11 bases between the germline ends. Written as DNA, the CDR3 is TGTGCCAGCAGCCTTCGGCCGGGGAACACTGAAGCTTTCTTT. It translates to CASSLRPGNTEAFF.

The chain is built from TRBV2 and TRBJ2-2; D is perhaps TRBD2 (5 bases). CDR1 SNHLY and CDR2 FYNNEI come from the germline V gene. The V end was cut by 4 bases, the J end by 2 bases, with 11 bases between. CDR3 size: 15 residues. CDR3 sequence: CASSARGLNTGELFF. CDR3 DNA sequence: TGTGCCAGCAGTGCCCGTGGACTCAACACCGGGGAGCTGTTTTTT.

DNA for the CDR3: TGTGCCAGCAGCACTACGCTAGCGGGAGCGTACAATGAGCAGTTCTTC. Its protein is CASSTTLAGAYNEQFF. This rearrangement joins TRBV28 to TRBJ2-1; the match to TRBD2 covers 10 bases. The CDR3 totals 16 residues. With 6 bases clipped from V and 4 bases from J, the junction kept 9 bases outside the gene matches. Germline V CDR1 and CDR2: MDHEN, SYDVKM.

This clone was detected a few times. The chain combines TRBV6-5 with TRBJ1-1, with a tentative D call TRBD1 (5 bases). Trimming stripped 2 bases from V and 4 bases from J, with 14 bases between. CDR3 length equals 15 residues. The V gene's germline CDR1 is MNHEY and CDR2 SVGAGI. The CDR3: CASSYEPVQGTEAFF. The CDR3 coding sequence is TGTGCCAGCAGTTACGAACCAGTTCAGGGCACTGAAGCTTTCTTT.

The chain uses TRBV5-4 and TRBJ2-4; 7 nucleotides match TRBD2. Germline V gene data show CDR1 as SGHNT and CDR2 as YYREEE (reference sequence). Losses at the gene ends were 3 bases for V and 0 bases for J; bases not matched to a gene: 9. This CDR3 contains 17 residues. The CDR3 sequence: CASSSLIAGIAKNIQYF. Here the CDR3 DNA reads TGTGCCAGCAGCTCGCTAATAGCGGGTATAGCCAAAAACATTCAGTACTTC.

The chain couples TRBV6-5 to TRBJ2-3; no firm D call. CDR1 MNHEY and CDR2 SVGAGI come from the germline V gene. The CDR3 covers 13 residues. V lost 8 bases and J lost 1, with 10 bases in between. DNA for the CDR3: TGTGCCAGCTGCCCGGGCGGCACAGATACGCAGTATTTT. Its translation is CASCPGGTDTQYF.

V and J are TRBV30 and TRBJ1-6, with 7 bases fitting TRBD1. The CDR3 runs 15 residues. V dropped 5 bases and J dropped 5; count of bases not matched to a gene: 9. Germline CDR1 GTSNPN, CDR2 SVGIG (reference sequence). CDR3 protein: CAWEGAVQNNSPLHF. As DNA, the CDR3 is TGTGCCTGGGAGGGGGCAGTGCAAAATAATTCACCCCTCCACTTT.

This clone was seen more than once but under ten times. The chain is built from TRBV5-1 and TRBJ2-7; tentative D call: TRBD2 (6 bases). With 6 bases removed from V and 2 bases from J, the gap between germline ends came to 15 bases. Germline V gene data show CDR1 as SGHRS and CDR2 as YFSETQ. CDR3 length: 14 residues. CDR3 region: CASTPGREPYEQYF. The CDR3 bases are TGCGCCAGCACCCCCGGACGGGAGCCCTACGAGCAGTACTTC.

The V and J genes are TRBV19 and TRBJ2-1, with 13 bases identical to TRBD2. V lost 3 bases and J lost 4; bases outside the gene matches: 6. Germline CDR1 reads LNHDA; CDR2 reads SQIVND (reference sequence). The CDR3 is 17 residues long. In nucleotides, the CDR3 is TGTGCCAGTAGTATCTCCGGGACTAGCGGGACTTACAATGAGCAGTTCTTC. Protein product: CASSISGTSGTYNEQFF.

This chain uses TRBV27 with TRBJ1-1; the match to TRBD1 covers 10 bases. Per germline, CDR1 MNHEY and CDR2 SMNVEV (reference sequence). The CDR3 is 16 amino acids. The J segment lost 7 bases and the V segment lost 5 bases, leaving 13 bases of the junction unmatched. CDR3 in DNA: TGTGCCAGCAGTACCCGGACAGGGGGAGGTAGGAATGAAGCTTTCTTT. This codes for CASSTRTGGGRNEAFF.

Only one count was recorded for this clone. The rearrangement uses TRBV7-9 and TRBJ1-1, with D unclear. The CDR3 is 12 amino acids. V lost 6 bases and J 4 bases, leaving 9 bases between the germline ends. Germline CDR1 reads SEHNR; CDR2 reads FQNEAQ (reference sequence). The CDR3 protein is CASSIDTTEAFF. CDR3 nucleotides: TGTGCCAGCAGTATTGATACCACTGAAGCTTTCTTT.

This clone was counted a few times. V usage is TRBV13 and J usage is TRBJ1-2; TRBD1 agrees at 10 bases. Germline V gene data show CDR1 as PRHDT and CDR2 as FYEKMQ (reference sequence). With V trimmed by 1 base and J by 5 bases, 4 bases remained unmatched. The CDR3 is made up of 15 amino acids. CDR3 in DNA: TGTGCCAGCAGCTTAGTGGGGACAGGGGCGTATGGCTACACCTTC. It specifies CASSLVGTGAYGYTF. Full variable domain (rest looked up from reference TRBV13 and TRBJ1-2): AAGVIQSPRHLIKEKRETATLKCYPIPRHDTVYWYQQGPGQDPQFLISFYEKMQSDKGSIPDRFSAQQFSDYHSELNMSSLELGDSALYFCASSLVGTGAYGYTFGSGTRLTVV.

CDR3 in amino acids: CASSRGRASGRAQETQYF. The CDR3 coding sequence is TGTGCCAGCAGCCGAGGACGGGCTAGCGGGAGGGCCCAAGAGACCCAGTACTTC. The chain combines TRBV11-2 with TRBJ2-5; 12 bases are shared with TRBD2. CDR3 length: 18 residues. V trimming: 5 bases; J trimming: 1 base; junction bases outside the gene matches: 11. Looked up from germline, CDR1 is SGHAT and CDR2 is FQNNGV.

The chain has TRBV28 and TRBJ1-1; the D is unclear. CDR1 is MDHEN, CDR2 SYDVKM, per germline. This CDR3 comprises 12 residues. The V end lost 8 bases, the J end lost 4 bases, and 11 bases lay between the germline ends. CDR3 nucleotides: TGTGCCAGCGAACGTAGCGTCACTGAAGCTTTCTTT. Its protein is CASERSVTEAFF.

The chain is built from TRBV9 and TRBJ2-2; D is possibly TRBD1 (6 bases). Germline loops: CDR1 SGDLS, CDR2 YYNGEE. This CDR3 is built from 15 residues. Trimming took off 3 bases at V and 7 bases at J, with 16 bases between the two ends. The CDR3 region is CASSALVGAGGELFF. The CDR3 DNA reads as TGTGCCAGCAGCGCTCTTGTGGGGGCGGGCGGGGAGCTGTTTTTT.

The CDR3 DNA reads TGTGCCAGTAGTATGGGACAGGGGCCCTCCTACGAGCAGTACTTC. Its translation is CASSMGQGPSYEQYF. V is TRBV19 and J is TRBJ2-7; 10 bases match TRBD1. CDR1 and CDR2 from the germline V gene are LNHDA and SQIVND (reference sequence). The CDR3 totals 15 residues. Germline trimming cut 3 bases from V and 0 bases from J; bases unmatched to any gene: 2. The whole variable domain, remainder taken from reference TRBV19 and TRBJ2-7, is DGGITQSPKYLFRKEGQNVTLSCEQNLNHDAMYWYRQDPGQGLRLIYYSQIVNDFQKGDIAEGYSVSREKKESFPLTVTSAQKNPTAFYLCASSMGQGPSYEQYFGPGTRLTVT.

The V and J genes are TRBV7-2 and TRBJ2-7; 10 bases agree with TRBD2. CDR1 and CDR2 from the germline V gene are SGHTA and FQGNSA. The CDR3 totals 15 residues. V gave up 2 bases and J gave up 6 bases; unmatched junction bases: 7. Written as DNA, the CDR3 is TGTGCCAGCAGCTTATCGGCTAGCGGGAGTGTCGAGCAGTACTTC. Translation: CASSLSASGSVEQYF.

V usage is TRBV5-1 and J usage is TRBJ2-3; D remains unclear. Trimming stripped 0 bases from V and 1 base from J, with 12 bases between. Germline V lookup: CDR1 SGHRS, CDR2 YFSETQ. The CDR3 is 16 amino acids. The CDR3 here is CASSLEARARTDTQYF. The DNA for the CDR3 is TGCGCCAGCAGCTTGGAGGCTAGGGCCCGCACAGATACGCAGTATTTT.

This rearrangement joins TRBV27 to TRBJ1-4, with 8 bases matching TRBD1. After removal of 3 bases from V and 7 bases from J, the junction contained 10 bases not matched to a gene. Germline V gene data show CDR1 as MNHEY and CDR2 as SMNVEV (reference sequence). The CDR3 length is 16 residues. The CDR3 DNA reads TGTGCCAGCAGTTTTTGGTCTGGGACAGGAGTTGAAAAACTGTTTTTT. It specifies CASSFWSGTGVEKLFF.

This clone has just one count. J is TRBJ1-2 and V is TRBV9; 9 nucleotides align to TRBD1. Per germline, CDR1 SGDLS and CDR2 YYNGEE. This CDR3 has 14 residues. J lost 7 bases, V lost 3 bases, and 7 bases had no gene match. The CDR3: CASSAKQGAFGYTF. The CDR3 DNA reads TGTGCCAGCAGCGCCAAACAGGGGGCTTTTGGCTACACCTTC. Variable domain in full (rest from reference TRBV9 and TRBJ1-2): DSGVTQTPKHLITATGQRVTLRCSPRSGDLSVYWYQQSLDQGLQFLIQYYNGEERAKGNILERFSAQQFPDLHSELNLSSLELGDSALYFCASSAKQGAFGYTFGSGTRLTVV.

Here the CDR3 reads CAWSRQALTYEQYF. The CDR3 DNA is TGTGCCTGGAGTCGACAGGCGCTTACCTACGAGCAGTACTTC. The J gene is TRBJ2-7, the V gene TRBV30, with D possibly TRBD1 on 6 matching bases. The CDR3 totals 14 residues. Trimming removed 2 bases at V and 2 bases at J, with 13 bases between. The V gene's germline CDR1 is GTSNPN and CDR2 SVGIG (reference sequence).

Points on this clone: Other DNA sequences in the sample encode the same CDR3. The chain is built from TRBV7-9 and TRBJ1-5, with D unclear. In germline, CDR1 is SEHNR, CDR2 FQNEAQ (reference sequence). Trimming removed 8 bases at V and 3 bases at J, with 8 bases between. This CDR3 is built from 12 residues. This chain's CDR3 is CASGQDNQPQHF. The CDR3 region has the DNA TGTGCCAGCGGGCAGGACAATCAGCCCCAGCATTTT. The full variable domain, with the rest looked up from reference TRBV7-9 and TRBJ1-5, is DTGVSQNPRHKITKRGQNVTFRCDPISEHNRLYWYRQTLGQGPEFLTYFQNEAQLEKSRLLSDRFSAERPKGSFSTLEIQRTEQGDSAMYLCASGQDNQPQHFGDGTRLSIL.

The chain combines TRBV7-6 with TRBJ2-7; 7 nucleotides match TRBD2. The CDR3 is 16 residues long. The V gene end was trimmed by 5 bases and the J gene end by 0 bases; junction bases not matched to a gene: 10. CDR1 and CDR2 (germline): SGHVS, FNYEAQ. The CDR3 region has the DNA TGTGCCAGCAGCCGAGAACCAGCGGGGTTCTCCTACGAGCAGTACTTC. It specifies CASSREPAGFSYEQYF.

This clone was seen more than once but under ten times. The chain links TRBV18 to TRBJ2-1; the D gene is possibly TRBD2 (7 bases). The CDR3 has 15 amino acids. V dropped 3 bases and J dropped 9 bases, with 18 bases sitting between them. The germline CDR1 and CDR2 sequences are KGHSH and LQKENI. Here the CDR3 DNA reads TGTGCCAGCTCACCCCTACTTGGGGGGGCGGGTGAGCAGTTCTTC. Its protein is CASSPLLGGAGEQFF.

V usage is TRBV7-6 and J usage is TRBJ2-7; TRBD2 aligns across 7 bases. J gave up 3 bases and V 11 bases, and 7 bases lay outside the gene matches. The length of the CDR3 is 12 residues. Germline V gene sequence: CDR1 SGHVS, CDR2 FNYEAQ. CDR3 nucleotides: TGTGCCGGCGGGGACTACTACTACGAGCAGTACTTC. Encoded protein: CAGGDYYYEQYF.

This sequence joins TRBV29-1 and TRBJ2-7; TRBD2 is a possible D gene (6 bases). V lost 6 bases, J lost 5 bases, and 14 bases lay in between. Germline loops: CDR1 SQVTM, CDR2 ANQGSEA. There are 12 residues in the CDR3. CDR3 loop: CSVLGEDHEQYF. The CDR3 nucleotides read TGCAGCGTCCTTGGGGAGGACCACGAGCAGTACTTC.

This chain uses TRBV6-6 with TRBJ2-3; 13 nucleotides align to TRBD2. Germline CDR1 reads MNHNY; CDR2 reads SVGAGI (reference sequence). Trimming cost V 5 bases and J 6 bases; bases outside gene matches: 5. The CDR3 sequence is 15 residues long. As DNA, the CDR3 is TGTGCCAGCAGTACTAGCGGGAGGGATTGGGATACGCAGTATTTT. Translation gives CASSTSGRDWDTQYF.

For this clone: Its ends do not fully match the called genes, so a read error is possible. The CDR3 sequence is CASSFAGTNQKTQYF. CDR3 nucleotide sequence: TGCGCCAGCAGCTTTGCCGGGACAAACCAAAAGACCCAGTACTTC. The chain joins TRBV5-1 to TRBJ2-5; TRBD1 might be the D (6 bases). The CDR3 is made up of 15 amino acids. Germline CDR1 and CDR2: SGHRS and YFSETQ.

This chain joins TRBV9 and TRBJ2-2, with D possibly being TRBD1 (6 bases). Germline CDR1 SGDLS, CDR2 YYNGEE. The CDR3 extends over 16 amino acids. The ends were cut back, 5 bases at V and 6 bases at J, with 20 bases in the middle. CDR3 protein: CASSPFIGGEAGELFF. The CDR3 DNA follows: TGTGCCAGCAGTCCCTTTATAGGGGGAGAGGCCGGGGAGCTGTTTTTT.